This T cell receptor (beta chain) was obtained from a study of cytomegalovirus exposure and HLA in healthy donors. Study-wide results and limits: Rarity characterized most TCR sequences, yet some public TCRs appeared in many donors. Subsequent analysis revealed that first-cohort TCR clusters tended to co-occur in the 120 validation repertoires.

Of note for this clone: The antigen is undetermined.

The CDR3 length is 23 residues. Looked up from germline, CDR1 is SGDLS and CDR2 is YYNGEE. The ends were cut back, 3 bases at V and 2 bases at J, with 38 bases in the middle. Some clones are missing from TCRdb's copy, which holds only in-frame ones; the method was immunoSEQ multiplex PCR. In the table there are about 330,000 clones, around 90% of which are singletons. Source material: PBMCs. The chain is built from TRBV9 and TRBJ1-2, with TRBD1 as a possible D gene (6 bases). The receptor comes from a woman in her 30s in good health and CMV-seropositive. CDR3 protein: CASSANPQGLEKRNLEENYGYTF. The DNA for the CDR3 is TGTGCCAGCAGCGCGAACCCACAGGGATTGGAGAAGAGGAACCTAGAAGAGAACTATGGCTACACCTTC.